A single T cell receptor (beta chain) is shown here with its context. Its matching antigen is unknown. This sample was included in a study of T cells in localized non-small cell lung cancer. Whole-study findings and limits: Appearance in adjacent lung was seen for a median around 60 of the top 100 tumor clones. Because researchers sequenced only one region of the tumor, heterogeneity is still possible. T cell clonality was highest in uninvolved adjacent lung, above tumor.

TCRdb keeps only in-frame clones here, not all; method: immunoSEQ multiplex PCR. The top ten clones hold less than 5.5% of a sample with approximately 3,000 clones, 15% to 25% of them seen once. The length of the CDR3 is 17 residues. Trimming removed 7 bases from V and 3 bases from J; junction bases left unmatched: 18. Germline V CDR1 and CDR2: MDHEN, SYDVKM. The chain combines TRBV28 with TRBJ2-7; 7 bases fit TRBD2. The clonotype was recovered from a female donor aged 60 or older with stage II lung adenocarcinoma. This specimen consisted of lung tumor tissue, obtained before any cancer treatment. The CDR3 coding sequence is TGTGCCAGCACCGACCGCGAAGGGGCCGGGGGGTACTACGAGCAGTACTTC. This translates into CASTDREGAGGYYEQYF.